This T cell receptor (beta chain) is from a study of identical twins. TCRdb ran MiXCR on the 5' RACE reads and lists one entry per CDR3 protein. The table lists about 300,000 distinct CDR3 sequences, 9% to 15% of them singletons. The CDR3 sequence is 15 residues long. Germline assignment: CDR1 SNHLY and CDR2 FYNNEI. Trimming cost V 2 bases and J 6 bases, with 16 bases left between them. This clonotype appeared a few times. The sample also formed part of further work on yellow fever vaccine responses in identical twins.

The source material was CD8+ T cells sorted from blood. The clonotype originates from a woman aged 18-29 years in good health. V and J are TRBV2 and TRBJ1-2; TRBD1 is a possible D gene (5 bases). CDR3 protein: CASSESSGNGNGYTF. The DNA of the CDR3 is TGTGCCAGCAGTGAATCTTCAGGGAATGGGAATGGCTACACCTTC. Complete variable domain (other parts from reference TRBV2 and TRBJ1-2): EPEVTQTPSHQVTQMGQEVILRCVPISNHLYFYWYRQILGQKVEFLVSFYNNEISEKSEIFDDQFSVERPDGSNFTLKIRSTKLEDSAMYFCASSESSGNGNGYTFGSGTRLTVV.